The next 9 T cell receptor beta chains were all read from a single sample in a study of T cell changes during pregnancy in multiple sclerosis. Measured with immunoSEQ multiplex PCR; TCRdb has only the in-frame clones, and not every one. Of some 48,000 clones listed, roughly 95% are singletons. This specimen consisted of peripheral blood, obtained in the second trimester of pregnancy. The receptors derive from a female donor with multiple sclerosis, enrolled in a pregnancy study.

This clone was counted a single time. J is TRBJ1-2 and V is TRBV7-2; D unclear. This CDR3 contains 15 residues. CDR1 and CDR2 from the germline V gene are SGHTA and FQGNSA. The ends were cut back, 2 bases at V and 0 bases at J, with 10 bases in the middle. The CDR3 sequence: CASSLLVVTNYGYTF. The CDR3 bases are TGTGCCAGCAGCTTATTAGTAGTGACTAACTATGGCTACACCTTC.

The genes are TRBV28 and TRBJ2-5, with TRBD2 matching over 10 bases. Germline assignment: CDR1 MDHEN and CDR2 SYDVKM. The CDR3 runs to 15 residues. With V trimmed by 2 bases and J by 3 bases, 3 bases remained unmatched. The CDR3 region has the DNA TGTGCCAGCAGTTTAGGGGGGACTAGCGAAGAGACCCAGTACTTC. Amino acids: CASSLGGTSEETQYF.

CDR3: CASSAQIQAPAKNIQYF. CDR3 DNA: TGTGCCAGCAGTGCCCAAATCCAGGCCCCAGCCAAAAACATTCAGTACTTC. The chain joins TRBV6-1 to TRBJ2-4; D call uncertain. V gave up 4 bases and J gave up 0 bases, with 16 bases separating them. CDR1 is MNHNS, CDR2 SASEGT, per germline. This CDR3 has 17 residues.

The gene calls are TRBV6-5 and TRBJ1-4; no definite D call. This CDR3 is 14 amino acids long. The germline V gene has CDR1 MNHEY and CDR2 SVGAGI. Between the trimmed V and J ends, which lost 6 bases and 8 bases, there was a span of 16 bases. The CDR3 nucleotides read TGTGCCAGCAGCTCTTTACTAAAAAGGGAAAAACTGTTTTTT. Translation: CASSSLLKREKLFF.

The chain links TRBV7-9 to TRBJ2-2; 8 bases are shared with TRBD2. V trimming: 5 bases; J trimming: 2 bases; junction bases outside the gene matches: 4. This CDR3 region has 15 residues. Germline V CDR1 and CDR2: SEHNR, FQNEAQ (reference sequence). CDR3 DNA: TGTGCCAGCAGCGTTACTAGCGGTAACACCGGGGAGCTGTTTTTT. As protein: CASSVTSGNTGELFF.

This chain links TRBV11-2 with TRBJ2-6; 7 nucleotides match TRBD2. Germline lookup yields CDR1 SGHAT and CDR2 FQNNGV. With 4 bases clipped from V and 2 bases from J, the junction kept 5 bases outside the gene matches. The CDR3 consists of 16 residues. The CDR3: CASSSPGRAGANVLTF. In nucleotides, the CDR3 is TGTGCCAGCAGCTCCCCGGGGAGGGCTGGGGCCAACGTCCTGACTTTC.

J is TRBJ2-3 and V is TRBV6-4; tentative D call: TRBD1 (6 bases). Germline lookup yields CDR1 MRHNA and CDR2 SNTAGT. V lost 6 bases and J 2 bases, leaving 15 bases between the germline ends. The CDR3 contains 15 residues. The CDR3 loop reads CASRDHRVSTDTQYF. DNA of the CDR3: TGTGCCAGCAGAGATCACAGGGTATCCACAGATACGCAGTATTTT.

The chain is built from TRBV9 and TRBJ2-1; D perhaps matches TRBD1 (5 bases). V shed 0 bases and J shed 6 bases, with 10 bases lying between them. Germline V gene lookup returns CDR1 SGDLS and CDR2 YYNGEE. The CDR3 is 14 amino acids. For the CDR3, the DNA is TGTGCCAGCAGCGTAGGGTCTAGGGGCAATGAGCAGTTCTTC. Protein sequence: CASSVGSRGNEQFF.

The V call is TRBV7-9, the J call TRBJ1-5; tentative D call: TRBD1 (6 bases). CDR1 and CDR2 from the germline V gene are SEHNR and FQNEAQ (reference sequence). The CDR3 runs to 15 residues. The ends were cut back, 5 bases at V and 4 bases at J, with 15 bases in the middle. This chain's CDR3 is CASSEGGGWNQPQHF. The CDR3 region has the DNA TGTGCCAGCAGCGAAGGGGGGGGCTGGAATCAGCCCCAGCATTTT.